A single sample is the source of the 20 T cell receptor beta chains below, sequenced in a study of T cell responses to AZD1222 COVID-19 vaccine. Generated by immunoSEQ multiplex PCR, the TCRdb table keeps only in-frame clones and is missing some. The table lists more than 150,000 clones, approximately 92% of them singletons, with more than 9% in the top ten. The sample consisted of peripheral blood, taken on day 0 of AZD1222 vaccination. The receptor source for this set is an adult in good health.

The chain recombines TRBV19 with TRBJ1-2; no definite D call. Germline CDR1 reads LNHDA; CDR2 reads SQIVND (reference sequence). V gave up 10 bases and J gave up 7 bases, with 13 bases separating them. CDR3 length: 11 residues. CDR3 sequence (DNA): TGTGCCACTCAGGCGGGAACTGGCTACACCTTC. Translating it yields CATQAGTGYTF. Variable domain in full (rest from reference TRBV19 and TRBJ1-2): DGGITQSPKYLFRKEGQNVTLSCEQNLNHDAMYWYRQDPGQGLRLIYYSQIVNDFQKGDIAEGYSVSREKKESFPLTVTSAQKNPTAFYLCATQAGTGYTFGSGTRLTVV.

The chain couples TRBV7-9 to TRBJ1-2, with D tentatively TRBD1 (5 bases). CDR1 is SEHNR and CDR2 is FQNEAQ in the germline V gene (reference sequence). Deletions cut 1 base from V and 3 bases from J, with 12 bases between. This CDR3 contains 15 residues. Here the CDR3 reads CASSLGGGADYGYTF. CDR3 nucleotides: TGTGCCAGCAGCTTAGGGGGAGGGGCTGACTATGGCTACACCTTC.

The rearrangement uses TRBV5-1 and TRBJ2-1; TRBD2 is a possible D gene (6 bases). V was pared by 4 bases and J by 0 bases, with 8 bases between. Germline V gene sequence: CDR1 SGHRS, CDR2 YFSETQ. CDR3 length: 14 amino acids. The CDR3 region is CASSAGSSYNEQFF. CDR3 DNA: TGCGCCAGCAGCGCCGGGAGCTCCTACAATGAGCAGTTCTTC.

This chain connects TRBV7-9 to TRBJ1-4, with 7 bases identical to TRBD1. Unmatched junction bases numbered 6, after V lost 2 bases and J lost 3 bases. Germline V gene sequence: CDR1 SEHNR, CDR2 FQNEAQ (reference sequence). The CDR3 length is 16 residues. The CDR3 loop reads CASSLSQGVPNEKLFF. The DNA for the CDR3 is TGTGCCAGCAGCTTATCGCAGGGGGTTCCTAATGAAAAACTGTTTTTT.

This clone is a singleton in its sample. The chain uses TRBV24-1 and TRBJ1-5; D possibly corresponds to TRBD1 (5 bases). CDR3 length: 14 residues. V was clipped by 5 bases and J by 1 base, with 8 bases between them. The germline gives CDR1 KGHDR, CDR2 SFDVKD. The CDR3, as DNA: TGTGCCACCAGTGGCAGGACAAGCAATCAGCCCCAGCATTTT. This gives the protein CATSGRTSNQPQHF.

J is TRBJ1-3 and V is TRBV7-9, with D possibly matching TRBD1 (6 bases). CDR3 length: 17 residues. V lost 4 bases and J 0 bases, leaving 16 bases between the germline ends. Per germline, CDR1 SEHNR and CDR2 FQNEAQ (reference sequence). CDR3 loop: CASSSLGGPVSGNTIYF. In DNA, the CDR3 is TGTGCCAGCAGCTCCCTGGGGGGCCCTGTCTCTGGAAACACCATATATTTT.

The gene calls are TRBV14 and TRBJ1-6; unclear D gene. Per germline, CDR1 SGHDN and CDR2 FVKESK. The V end lost 1 base, the J end lost 5 bases, and 6 bases lay between the germline ends. The length of the CDR3 is 14 residues. The DNA for the CDR3 is TGTGCCAGCAGCCAAGTACAGCATAATTCACCCCTCCACTTT. It yields the protein CASSQVQHNSPLHF.

V gene TRBV14 combines with J gene TRBJ1-2; D gene uncertain. V was cut by 1 base and J by 6 bases, with 12 bases left in between. This CDR3 has 14 residues. From germline, CDR1 is SGHDN and CDR2 FVKESK. The CDR3 DNA is TGTGCCAGCAGCCAAGCACGTAGGCTTCATGGCTACACCTTC. It yields the protein CASSQARRLHGYTF.

V and J are TRBV6-5 and TRBJ2-1; TRBD2 matches at 9 bases. The CDR3 covers 15 residues. With 0 bases clipped from V and 7 bases from J, the junction kept 4 bases outside the gene matches. Germline CDR1 is MNHEY and CDR2 is SVGAGI. The CDR3 DNA reads TGTGCCAGCAGTTACTCGATTAGCGGGGGAAATGAGCAGTTCTTC. Translating it yields CASSYSISGGNEQFF.

The V call is TRBV6-5, the J call TRBJ1-3; TRBD1 matches 7 bases. V dropped 5 bases and J dropped 4; count of bases not matched to a gene: 8. The CDR3 is made up of 15 amino acids. Germline V CDR1 and CDR2: MNHEY, SVGAGI. The CDR3 is CASSPQGVGGNTIYF. CDR3 bases: TGTGCCAGCAGTCCGCAGGGGGTCGGAGGAAACACCATATATTTT.

This clone was seen only a few times. This sequence joins TRBV20-1 and TRBJ1-5; D may be TRBD1 (5 bases). The CDR3 sequence is 16 residues long. Trimming removed 3 bases at V and 1 base at J, with 16 bases between. Germline V lookup: CDR1 DFQATT, CDR2 SNEGSKA (reference sequence). CDR3 region: CSASHLGTLSNQPQHF. The CDR3 bases are TGCAGTGCTAGTCATCTCGGGACGCTAAGCAATCAGCCCCAGCATTTT.

The rearrangement uses TRBV19 and TRBJ2-3; D tentatively reads TRBD1 or TRBD2 (7 bases each). Germline V CDR1 and CDR2: LNHDA, SQIVND (reference sequence). The ends were cut back, 5 bases at V and 1 base at J, with 16 bases in the middle. There are 16 residues in the CDR3. CDR3 DNA sequence: TGTGCCAGTAGTCCCCGGCAGGGGGGGCGCACAGATACGCAGTATTTT. Translated, it gives CASSPRQGGRTDTQYF.

The chain carries TRBV6-5 and TRBJ1-4, with 7 bases aligning to TRBD1. The CDR3 contains 14 residues. Germline trimming cut 6 bases from V and 7 bases from J; bases unmatched to any gene: 8. CDR1 is MNHEY and CDR2 is SVGAGI in the germline V gene. The CDR3 region has the DNA TGTGCCAGCAGGACCGACAGGGTAGCTGAAAAACTGTTTTTT. As protein: CASRTDRVAEKLFF.

The sample holds one count of this clone. The chain couples TRBV6-2 or TRBV6-3 to TRBJ2-7; 8 nucleotides line up with TRBD2. Trimming cost V 2 bases and J 3 bases; bases outside gene matches: 12. This CDR3 has 17 amino acids. The germline CDR1 and CDR2 sequences are MNHEY and SVGEGT. CDR3: CASSYEGAGGPLYEQYV. CDR3 bases: TGTGCCAGCAGTTACGAGGGCGCGGGGGGACCCCTCTACGAGCAGTACGTC.

The chain employs TRBV29-1 and TRBJ1-3; D may be TRBD1 (5 bases). CDR1 SQVTM and CDR2 ANQGSEA come from the germline V gene. The CDR3 loop spans 16 amino acids. Trimming took 4 bases from V and 2 from J, leaving 18 bases between them. The CDR3 sequence: CSVAGTPEMAGNTIYF. The CDR3 DNA follows: TGCAGCGTTGCCGGGACTCCCGAAATGGCTGGAAACACCATATATTTT.

This chain joins TRBV18 and TRBJ2-1; D perhaps matches TRBD2 (6 bases). The CDR3 sequence is 15 residues long. V lost 0 bases to trimming and J lost 7 bases, with 13 bases between them. Germline lookup yields CDR1 KGHSH and CDR2 LQKENI. The DNA of the CDR3 is TGTGCCAGCTCACCACCGGAGGGTAGGGCAAATGAGCAGTTCTTC. It yields the protein CASSPPEGRANEQFF.

The chain uses TRBV6-5 and TRBJ2-3; 9 bases are shared with TRBD2. Germline V gene sequence: CDR1 MNHEY, CDR2 SVGAGI. The CDR3 has 16 amino acids. Trimming took 0 bases from V and 2 from J; bases not matched to a gene: 3. The CDR3 here is CASSYSSGGYTDTQYF. The CDR3 nucleotides read TGTGCCAGCAGTTACTCCAGCGGGGGGTACACAGATACGCAGTATTTT.

This clone appeared a few times. The rearrangement links TRBV5-1 to TRBJ1-1, with 9 bases fitting TRBD1. This CDR3 has 15 residues. With 4 bases clipped from V and 5 bases from J, the junction kept 9 bases outside the gene matches. Germline CDR1 is SGHRS and CDR2 is YFSETQ. The CDR3 sequence is CASSLGQGQGTEAFF. CDR3 nucleotide sequence: TGCGCCAGCAGCCTGGGACAGGGCCAGGGGACTGAAGCTTTCTTT.

This chain joins TRBV28 and TRBJ2-5, with 8 bases lining up with TRBD2. The junction had 7 bases not matched to a gene; V was cut back by 5 bases and J by 5 bases. The CDR3 is made up of 14 amino acids. Per the germline V gene, CDR1 is MDHEN and CDR2 is SYDVKM. CDR3 sequence: CASSAPAGEETQYF. The CDR3 bases are TGTGCCAGCAGTGCCCCAGCGGGGGAGGAGACCCAGTACTTC.

The chain's CDR3 is CASIYRNMNTEAFF. The DNA for the CDR3 is TGTGCCAGCATATATCGGAACATGAACACTGAAGCTTTCTTT. The chain carries TRBV2 and TRBJ1-1; no firm D call. Trimming removed 7 bases from V and 0 bases from J, with 12 bases in between. The CDR3 is 14 amino acids. In germline, CDR1 is SNHLY, CDR2 FYNNEI.